What follows are 19 T cell receptor beta chains derived from one specimen sequenced in a study. From the 5' RACE reads, TCRdb called clonotypes with MiXCR, one entry per CDR3 protein. The repertoire holds some 60,000 distinct CDR3 sequences, with about 31% as singletons. What was sequenced was tumor-infiltrating naive CD4+ T cells sorted from the breast tumor. Described subset: naive CD4+ T cells, CD4+CD45RA+CD25-. The receptors derive from a female donor with breast cancer.

The V and J genes are TRBV9 and TRBJ1-6; D might be TRBD1 (5 bases). The CDR3 has 16 amino acids. In germline, CDR1 is SGDLS, CDR2 YYNGEE. Trimming removed 3 bases from V and 7 bases from J, with 17 bases in between. CDR3 region: CASSALRDGSNSPLHF. CDR3 coding DNA: TGTGCCAGCAGCGCCCTCCGGGACGGCTCGAATTCACCCCTCCACTTT.

This clonotype was counted ten times or more. The rearrangement joins TRBV27 to TRBJ1-1; D not resolved. V lost 1 base and J 1 base, leaving 4 bases between the germline ends. CDR3 length: 13 residues. Germline CDR1 MNHEY, CDR2 SMNVEV (reference sequence). The CDR3 region is CASSLLGNTEAFF. CDR3 nucleotide sequence: TGTGCCAGCAGTTTATTGGGGAACACTGAAGCTTTCTTT.

This clonotype came up many times. This chain joins TRBV29-1 and TRBJ2-1, with no clear D. V was cut by 0 bases and J by 3 bases, with 12 bases left in between. The CDR3 contains 15 residues. Germline CDR1 SQVTM, CDR2 ANQGSEA. The CDR3 coding sequence is TGCAGCGTTGAAGAGGCAAGGCGTCTCTACAATGAGCAGTTCTTC. This translates into CSVEEARRLYNEQFF.

This clonotype was observed at least ten times. CDR3 loop: CASSLEQGARNQPQHF. CDR3 bases: TGTGCCAGCAGTTTGGAACAGGGGGCCCGCAATCAGCCCCAGCATTTT. This chain connects TRBV28 to TRBJ1-5; 9 nucleotides match TRBD1. CDR3 length: 16 residues. Germline V gene lookup returns CDR1 MDHEN and CDR2 SYDVKM. Trimming cost V 3 bases and J 2 bases; bases outside gene matches: 5.

The chain joins TRBV7-9 to TRBJ2-3; 7 positions agree with TRBD2. Per germline, CDR1 SEHNR and CDR2 FQNEAQ (reference sequence). V trimming: 4 bases; J trimming: 0 bases; junction bases outside the gene matches: 1. The CDR3 sequence is 14 residues long. CDR3 loop: CASSSSGSTDTQYF. The DNA of the CDR3 is TGTGCCAGCAGCTCTAGCGGCAGCACAGATACGCAGTATTTT. The whole variable domain, filled in from reference TRBV7-9 and TRBJ2-3, reads DTGVSQNPRHKITKRGQNVTFRCDPISEHNRLYWYRQTLGQGPEFLTYFQNEAQLEKSRLLSDRFSAERPKGSFSTLEIQRTEQGDSAMYLCASSSSGSTDTQYFGPGTRLTVL.

In its sample, this clonotype was seen a few times. The CDR3 sequence is CASRSGSQPQHF. The CDR3 DNA follows: TGTGCCAGCAGGTCAGGGAGTCAGCCCCAGCATTTT. J is TRBJ1-5 and V is TRBV6-2 or TRBV6-3; maybe TRBD1 (5 bases). Germline loops: CDR1 MNHEY, CDR2 SVGEGT. The CDR3 consists of 12 residues. Trimming took 6 bases from V and 6 from J, leaving 9 bases between them.

The V call is TRBV5-1, the J call TRBJ2-1; 12 positions match TRBD1. The CDR3 has 17 amino acids. V was pared by 2 bases and J by 5 bases, with 8 bases of the junction left unmatched. Germline CDR1 reads SGHRS; CDR2 reads YFSETQ. For the CDR3, the DNA is TGCGCCAGCAGCTTCGGGACAGGGGGCTTTTACGACAATGAGCAGTTCTTC. This translates into CASSFGTGGFYDNEQFF.

The gene calls are TRBV9 and TRBJ2-1; D remains unclear. The CDR3 totals 14 residues. Germline CDR1 is SGDLS and CDR2 is YYNGEE. V lost 4 bases and J 8 bases, leaving 16 bases between the germline ends. The CDR3 sequence is CASSPRPPLDEQFF. The CDR3 bases are TGTGCCAGCAGCCCCCGTCCCCCGCTGGATGAGCAGTTCTTC.

This clonotype appeared a single time. The chain links TRBV5-1 to TRBJ1-4; D is possibly TRBD1 (5 bases). The CDR3 is 14 amino acids. The ends were cut back, 4 bases at V and 8 bases at J, with 15 bases in the middle. Germline assignment: CDR1 SGHRS and CDR2 YFSETQ. The CDR3 region has the DNA TGCGCCAGCAGCGACACCGGACCAGGGGAAAAACTGTTTTTT. Its protein product is CASSDTGPGEKLFF.

This sequence joins TRBV5-5 and TRBJ1-6, with D hard to call. This CDR3 has 14 residues. Trimming stripped 2 bases from V and 8 bases from J, with 11 bases between. Germline CDR1 SGHKS, CDR2 YYEKEE (reference sequence). DNA for the CDR3: TGTGCCAGCAGCTTCGGCCAGGTGCATTCACCCCTCCACTTT. Encoded protein: CASSFGQVHSPLHF.

A few counts support this clonotype. The chain employs TRBV3-1 and TRBJ2-5, with D tentatively TRBD1 or TRBD2 (5 bases each). The CDR3 has 15 residues. The V gene lost 3 bases and the J gene lost 4 bases, with 15 bases spanning the gap. Germline CDR1 and CDR2: LGHDT and YNNKEL (reference sequence). This chain's CDR3 is CASSHGTWQGETQYF. CDR3 sequence (DNA): TGTGCCAGCAGCCATGGGACCTGGCAGGGAGAGACCCAGTACTTC.

This clonotype was counted once. V gene TRBV5-6 combines with J gene TRBJ1-2; D call uncertain. V gave up 0 bases and J gave up 0 bases, with 18 bases separating them. This CDR3 is built from 18 residues. Germline loops: CDR1 SGHDT, CDR2 YYEEEE. The CDR3 DNA reads TGTGCCAGCAGCTTGGGAGAGGTCAGACGCCAAGCTAACTATGGCTACACCTTC. It translates to CASSLGEVRRQANYGYTF.

The chain combines TRBV12-3 or TRBV12-4 with TRBJ1-2; no clear D. V gave up 0 bases and J gave up 5 bases, with 7 bases separating them. The CDR3 loop spans 13 amino acids. CDR3 in DNA: TGTGCCAGCAGTTTAGCGGGAGGTTATGGCTACACCTTC. Encoded protein: CASSLAGGYGYTF.

Regarding this clonotype: Given a much more abundant clone one base away, this may be a read error. V usage is TRBV12-3 or TRBV12-4 and J usage is TRBJ2-3; D may match TRBD1 or TRBD2 (7 bases each). The length of the CDR3 is 15 residues. The CDR3 bases are TGTGCCGGCAGGGGGTCGGCGGGAGCTTTAGATACGCAGTATTTT. Residues: CAGRGSAGALDTQYF.

This clonotype came up a few times. The rearrangement joins TRBV21-1 to TRBJ2-4; the table's D call, TRBD1, has no DNA check behind it. TRBV21-1 is a listed pseudogene. The CDR3 has 21 residues. The CDR3 spells CASSKYPTIPAGKGSRNIQYF. The CDR3 DNA reads TGTGCCAGCAGCAAATACCCCACTATACCTGCGGGGAAGGGTTCTAGGAACATTCAGTACTTC.

V usage is TRBV20-1 and J usage is TRBJ1-2; no clear D gene. The CDR3 is made up of 13 amino acids. CDR1 is DFQATT, CDR2 SNEGSKA, per germline (reference sequence). With 2 bases removed from V and 1 base from J, the gap between germline ends came to 8 bases. CDR3 sequence reads: CSARTSSNYGYTF. DNA for the CDR3: TGCAGTGCTAGAACCAGCAGTAACTATGGCTACACCTTC.

This clonotype has at least ten counts. This sequence joins TRBV29-1 and TRBJ2-1; TRBD1 matches 9 bases. The V and J ends lost 6 bases and 0 bases, in that order; junction bases with no gene match: 6. CDR1 is SQVTM and CDR2 is ANQGSEA in the germline V gene. CDR3 length: 15 amino acids. The CDR3 region has the DNA TGCAGCGTCCGAACAGGGGGCAGCTCCTACAATGAGCAGTTCTTC. The encoded protein is CSVRTGGSSYNEQFF.

The chain employs TRBV20-1 and TRBJ2-3, with D possibly matching TRBD1 (5 bases). The CDR3 extends over 17 amino acids. Looked up from germline, CDR1 is DFQATT and CDR2 is SNEGSKA (reference sequence). Trimming took 2 bases from V and 0 from J, leaving 18 bases between them. The CDR3 region is CSARRQGSARSTDTQYF. The CDR3 bases are TGCAGTGCTAGACGGCAGGGTTCAGCCCGTAGCACAGATACGCAGTATTTT.

The rearrangement links TRBV4-2 to TRBJ2-5; 10 bases agree with TRBD2. V lost 6 bases and J lost 0; bases outside the gene matches: 7. CDR3 length: 16 residues. Germline loops: CDR1 LGHNA, CDR2 YNFKEQ. CDR3 bases: TGTGCCAGCAGAATCACTAGCGGGGACAACCAAGAGACCCAGTACTTC. It encodes CASRITSGDNQETQYF.